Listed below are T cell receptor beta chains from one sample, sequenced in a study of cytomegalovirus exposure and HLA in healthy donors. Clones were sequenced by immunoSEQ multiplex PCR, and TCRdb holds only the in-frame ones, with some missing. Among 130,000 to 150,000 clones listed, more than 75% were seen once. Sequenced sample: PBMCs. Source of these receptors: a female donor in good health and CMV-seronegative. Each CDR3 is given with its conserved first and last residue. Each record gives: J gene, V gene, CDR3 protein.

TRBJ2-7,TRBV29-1,CSVVWGQGYEQYF
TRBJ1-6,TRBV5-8,CASSLGQGDSPLHF
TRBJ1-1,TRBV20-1,CSATQSIEAFF
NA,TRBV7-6,CASSLASPLDEQYF
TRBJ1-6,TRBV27,CASSLSGAHNSPLHF
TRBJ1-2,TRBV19,CASSREKQQGDYGYTF
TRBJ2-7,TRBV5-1,CASSTWTGWQYF
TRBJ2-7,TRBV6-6,CASRLTGGPYEQYF
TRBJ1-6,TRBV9,CASSFTGNPPLHF
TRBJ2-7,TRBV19,CASSPGGPSYEQYF
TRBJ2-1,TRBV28,CATTSKIGVIFNEQFF
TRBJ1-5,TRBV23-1,CASSQSGRDRGLNQPQHF
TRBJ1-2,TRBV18,CASSQPRTGVGYTF
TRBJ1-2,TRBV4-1,CASSQEITSNYGYTF
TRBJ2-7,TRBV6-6,CASKLLYEQYF
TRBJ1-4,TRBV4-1,CASSQERQILFF
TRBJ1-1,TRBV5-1,CASSLRPIRGNTEAFF
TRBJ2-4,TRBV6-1,CASSDSLNDIQYF
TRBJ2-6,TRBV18,CASSRASGANVLTF
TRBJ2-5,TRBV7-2,CASSLGTGVRETQYF
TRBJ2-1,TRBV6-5,CASSYRGGSFYEQFF
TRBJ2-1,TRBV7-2,CASSPFRGANEQFF
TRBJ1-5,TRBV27,CASGEFYSNQPQHF
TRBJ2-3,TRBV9,CASSVAGRVTDTQYF
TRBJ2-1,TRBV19,CASSVRLAGVLLYNEQFF
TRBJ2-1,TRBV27,CASFTTGSSYNEQFF
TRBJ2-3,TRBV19,CASRVAGDTQYF
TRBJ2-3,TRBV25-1,CASSSIGGTDTQYF
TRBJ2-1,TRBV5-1,CASSSYEGLAGGPRGNEQFF
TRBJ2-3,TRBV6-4,CASSPRGTDTQYF
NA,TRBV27,CASSFRGAHEQYF
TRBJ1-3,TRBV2,CASRGQRRSGNTIYF
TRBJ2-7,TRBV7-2,CASSLNTGGRYEQYF
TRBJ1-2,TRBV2,CASIGQGLIGGYTF
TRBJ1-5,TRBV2,CASSEALRGDQPQHF
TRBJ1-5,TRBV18,CASSGQFNQPQHF
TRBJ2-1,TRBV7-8,CASSLGPRNEQFF
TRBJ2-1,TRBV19,CASKMRTGGNEQFF
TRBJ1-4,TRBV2,CASRGDRGREKLFF
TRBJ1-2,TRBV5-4,CASTRRNYGYTF
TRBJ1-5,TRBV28,CASSRYGSYQPQHF
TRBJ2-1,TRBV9,CASSVARGQGGVVGNEQFF
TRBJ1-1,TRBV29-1,CSVDRGHTEAFF
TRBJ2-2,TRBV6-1,CASSETAGAYTGELFF
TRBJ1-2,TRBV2,CASSEEEVSVVANYGYTF
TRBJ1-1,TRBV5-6,CASSRTGMNTEAFF
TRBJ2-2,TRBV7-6,CASSSGQGHKNTGELFF